This T cell receptor (beta chain) was observed in a study of response to subunit inactivated influenza vaccine. This clonotype has just a few counts. Its specificity is not known. Findings and limits, study-wide: Authors suggested seasonal influenza vaccinations each recruit few new T cells.

TCRdb reprocessed the RT-PCR reads via MiXCR and lists one record per CDR3 protein. Here the sample spans about 540,000 distinct CDR3 sequences, 14% being singletons. V lost 6 bases and J 3 bases, leaving 8 bases between the germline ends. CDR3 length: 13 amino acids. Per germline, CDR1 ENHRY and CDR2 SYGVKD. The sample here was PBMCs from blood, taken roughly 13 days after vaccination. This clonotype originated in a man aged 45 to 65 who received an inactivated influenza vaccine. The chain joins TRBV10-3 to TRBJ2-2; a weak D match, TRBD1 (6 bases). For the CDR3, the DNA is TGTGCCATCAGCCCAGGGGACACCGGGGAGCTGTTTTTT. Translated, it gives CAISPGDTGELFF.